This T cell receptor (beta chain) was recorded in a study of HIV-infected children after antiretroviral therapy interruption. Study context: Weeks 0, 48 and 150 were sampled under continuous treatment.

The sample's treatment: PENTA 11 planned treatment interruption arm or continuous ART arm. Deletions cut 7 bases from V and 10 bases from J, with 11 bases between. CDR3 size: 11 residues. This clonotype was detected ten times or more. A 3' RACE protocol on RNA, with unique molecular identifiers, produced the TCR library. MiXCR was run by TCRdb on the 3' RACE reads, yielding one entry per CDR3 protein. Here the sample spans more than 85,000 distinct CDR3 sequences, 6% to 8.5% being singletons. The sequence derives from a pool of human donors with HIV. This chain connects TRBV12-3 or TRBV12-4 to TRBJ2-1; D gene uncertain. The sample here was CD45RA+ CD4+ T cells from PBMCs, pooled from several time points, taken from a donor given antiretroviral therapy, either interrupted or continuous. Subset in this sample: naive CD4+ CD45RA+ CD45RO- T cells. The CDR3 spells CASTPFREQFF. The CDR3 DNA sequence: TGTGCCAGCACCCCCTTCCGGGAGCAGTTCTTC.